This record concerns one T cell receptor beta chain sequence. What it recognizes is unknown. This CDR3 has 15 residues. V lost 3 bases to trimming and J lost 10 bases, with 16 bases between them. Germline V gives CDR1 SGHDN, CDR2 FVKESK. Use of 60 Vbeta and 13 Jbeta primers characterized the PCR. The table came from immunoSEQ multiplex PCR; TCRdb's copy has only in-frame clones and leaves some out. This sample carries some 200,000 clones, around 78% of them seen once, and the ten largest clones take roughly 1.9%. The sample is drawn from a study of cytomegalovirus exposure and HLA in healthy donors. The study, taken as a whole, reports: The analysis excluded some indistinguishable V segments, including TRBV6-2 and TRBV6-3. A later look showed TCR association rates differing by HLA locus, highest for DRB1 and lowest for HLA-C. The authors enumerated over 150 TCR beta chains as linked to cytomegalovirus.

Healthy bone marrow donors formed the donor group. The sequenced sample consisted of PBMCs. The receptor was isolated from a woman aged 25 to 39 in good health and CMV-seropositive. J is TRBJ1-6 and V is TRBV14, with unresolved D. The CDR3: CASSQWETGRSPLHF. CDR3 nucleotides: TGTGCCAGCAGCCAGTGGGAGACTGGGCGATCACCCCTCCACTTT.